The 23 T cell receptor beta chains reported below all come from one sample, sequenced in a study of blood T cell repertoires in COVID-19. TCRdb's table, derived via immunoSEQ multiplex PCR, lists solely in-frame clones and lacks some. The table lists some 700,000 clones, 70% to 90% of them singletons. Sequenced sample: peripheral blood. These receptors all stem from a young woman with acute or convalescent COVID-19.

This clone has just a few counts. The chain uses TRBV9 and TRBJ2-7; D is unclear. Deletions cut 3 bases from V and 2 bases from J, with 9 bases between. The CDR3 covers 13 residues. The germline V gene encodes CDR1 SGDLS and CDR2 YYNGEE. DNA of the CDR3: TGTGCCAGCAGCGGTACGTCGGCCTACGAGCAGTACTTC. Amino acid sequence: CASSGTSAYEQYF.

This sequence joins TRBV7-7 and TRBJ2-1; possibly TRBD2 for D (6 bases). Germline V gives CDR1 SSHAT, CDR2 FNYEAQ (reference sequence). The CDR3 totals 15 residues. The V end lost 5 bases, the J end lost 0 bases, and 11 bases lay between the germline ends. This chain's CDR3 is CASSPTSSSYNEQFF. The CDR3 DNA sequence: TGTGCCAGCAGCCCAACTAGCAGCTCCTACAATGAGCAGTTCTTC.

The chain recombines TRBV3-1 (or the pseudogene TRBV3-2) with TRBJ1-1; 9 nucleotides agree with TRBD1. The CDR3 consists of 16 residues. Germline loops: CDR1 LGHDT, CDR2 YNNKEL (reference sequence). Unmatched junction bases numbered 6, after V lost 1 base and J lost 3 bases. CDR3 sequence (DNA): TGTGCCAGCAGCCAAGTAACAGGGGGCCCCGACACTGAAGCTTTCTTT. Translation: CASSQVTGGPDTEAFF.

The chain combines TRBV12-3 or TRBV12-4 with TRBJ1-2, with D possibly TRBD1 on 5 matching bases. Trimming left V 5 bases short and J 4 bases short, with 8 bases between. The CDR3 runs 12 residues. CDR3 coding DNA: TGTGCCAGCAGTGGACATGCCTATGGCTACACCTTC. It encodes CASSGHAYGYTF.

The chain has TRBV21-1 and TRBJ1-6; whether TRBD1, the table's D call, matches the DNA was not checked. TRBV21-1 is annotated as a pseudogene. The CDR3 has 15 residues. CDR3 DNA: TGTGCCAGCAGCGAACCGACAGGCTACAATTCACCCCTCCACTTT. Protein product: CASSEPTGYNSPLHF.

This clone was counted a single time. This chain uses TRBV30 with TRBJ1-6; TRBD1 might be the D (6 bases). The CDR3 loop spans 17 amino acids. Between the trimmed V and J ends, which lost 0 bases and 7 bases, there was a span of 19 bases. The germline V gene encodes CDR1 GTSNPN and CDR2 SVGIG (reference sequence). As DNA, the CDR3 is TGTGCCTGGAGTGTAGAGGCCCGACAGGACCGCAATTCACCCCTCCACTTT. It is translated as CAWSVEARQDRNSPLHF.

This clone was seen more than once but under ten times. The rearrangement links TRBV4-3 to TRBJ1-2; 8 positions match TRBD1. The V segment lost 4 bases and the J segment 8 bases; nucleotides outside the gene matches: 9. Germline-derived CDR1 and CDR2 are LGHNA and YSLEER. The CDR3 length is 14 residues. This CDR3 is CASSLLRDRQGYTF. CDR3 coding DNA: TGCGCCAGCAGCCTCCTCCGGGACAGGCAAGGCTACACCTTC.

The chain couples TRBV11-3 to TRBJ2-1; 7 bases are a match to TRBD1. The germline gives CDR1 SGHNT, CDR2 YENEEA. V was pared by 5 bases and J by 6 bases, with 7 bases of the junction left unmatched. CDR3 size: 14 residues. The DNA of the CDR3 is TGTGCCAGCAGCCCCCGGGACAGACTCAATGAGCAGTTCTTC. Amino acid sequence: CASSPRDRLNEQFF.

This clone has just a few counts. The chain is built from TRBV5-1 and TRBJ1-4, with D perhaps matching TRBD1 (6 bases). Per the germline V gene, CDR1 is SGHRS and CDR2 is YFSETQ. The CDR3 extends over 14 amino acids. V was pared by 2 bases and J by 8 bases, with 13 bases between. CDR3 sequence reads: CASSLGAGEEKLFF. The CDR3 DNA follows: TGCGCCAGCAGCTTAGGTGCAGGGGAAGAAAAACTGTTTTTT.

Written as DNA, the CDR3 is TGTGCCAGCAGCGTAGCCCCGGAGTCCTCTGGAAACACCATATATTTT. Its protein is CASSVAPESSGNTIYF. This rearrangement joins TRBV9 to TRBJ1-3, with D unresolved. CDR3 length equals 16 residues. Trimming stripped 0 bases from V and 0 bases from J, with 10 bases between. Germline V CDR1 and CDR2: SGDLS, YYNGEE. The full variable domain, rest sourced from reference TRBV9 and TRBJ1-3, is DSGVTQTPKHLITATGQRVTLRCSPRSGDLSVYWYQQSLDQGLQFLIQYYNGEERAKGNILERFSAQQFPDLHSELNLSSLELGDSALYFCASSVAPESSGNTIYFGEGSWLTVV.

J is TRBJ2-1 and V is TRBV25-1; TRBD2 aligns across 7 bases. CDR1 and CDR2 (germline): MGHDK, SYGVNS. The junction had 7 bases not matched to a gene; V was cut back by 10 bases and J by 4 bases. The CDR3 is made up of 13 amino acids. The DNA of the CDR3 is TGTGCCATAAGGAGCGGGGAATACAATGAGCAGTTCTTC. Amino acids: CAIRSGEYNEQFF.

V is TRBV6-2 or TRBV6-3 and J is TRBJ2-7; 7 positions match TRBD1. The CDR3 has 14 amino acids. J was trimmed by 3 bases and V by 0 bases; bases with no gene match: 2. Germline assignment: CDR1 MNHEY and CDR2 SVGEGT. The CDR3 protein is CASSYSRGHYEQYF. In DNA, the CDR3 is TGTGCCAGCAGTTACTCAAGGGGGCACTACGAGCAGTACTTC.

The chain is built from TRBV27 and TRBJ1-3, with unresolved D. The CDR3 is 15 amino acids. Germline lookup yields CDR1 MNHEY and CDR2 SMNVEV (reference sequence). V shed 0 bases and J shed 2 bases, with 8 bases lying between them. Here the CDR3 reads CASSLSIVPGNTIYF. The DNA of the CDR3 is TGTGCCAGCAGTTTATCGATAGTTCCTGGAAACACCATATATTTT.

The CDR3 DNA reads TGTGCCAGCATAGGAGGGTCCATCTACGAGCAGTACTTC. This translates into CASIGGSIYEQYF. V and J are TRBV6-5 and TRBJ2-7; a possible D gene is TRBD2 (6 bases). The V end was cut by 7 bases, the J end by 3 bases, with 13 bases between. The germline V gene encodes CDR1 MNHEY and CDR2 SVGAGI. This CDR3 is 13 amino acids long.

The chain links TRBV19 to TRBJ1-1, with unresolved D. V lost 3 bases to trimming and J lost 4 bases, with 12 bases between them. Germline loops: CDR1 LNHDA, CDR2 SQIVND (reference sequence). The CDR3 runs to 14 residues. CDR3 coding DNA: TGTGCCAGTAGTATCGGCCCCCGGGGCACTGAAGCTTTCTTT. Translating it yields CASSIGPRGTEAFF.

This chain connects TRBV5-4 to TRBJ2-1, with 9 nucleotides matching TRBD1. Germline CDR1 and CDR2: SGHNT and YYREEE (reference sequence). The CDR3 is 15 residues long. Trimming at V came to 6 bases and at J to 8 bases, leaving 12 bases not matched to a gene. CDR3 coding DNA: TGTGCCAGCACCCCGGGACAGGGTAACATTGATGAGCAGTTCTTC. It translates to CASTPGQGNIDEQFF.

This clone has only one observation. The chain is built from TRBV27 and TRBJ1-6, with TRBD1 matching over 9 bases. J gave up 2 bases and V 0 bases, and 8 bases lay outside the gene matches. CDR1 is MNHEY and CDR2 is SMNVEV in the germline V gene (reference sequence). This CDR3 has 19 residues. CDR3 protein: CASSLSNGQGWPYNSPLHF. For the CDR3, the DNA is TGTGCCAGCAGTTTATCGAACGGACAGGGGTGGCCCTATAATTCACCCCTCCACTTT.

The chain couples TRBV7-2 to TRBJ1-2, with D possibly TRBD1 on 6 matching bases. The CDR3 length is 16 residues. From germline, CDR1 is SGHTA and CDR2 FQGNSA. The V end was cut by 1 base, the J end by 7 bases, with 19 bases between. The CDR3, as DNA: TGTGCCAGCAGCTTAGGAGGGGTGCAGGGGCAAGGTGGCTACACCTTC. Residues: CASSLGGVQGQGGYTF.

The V gene is TRBV27, the J gene TRBJ2-3; 7 bases align to TRBD2. The V segment lost 0 bases and the J segment 9 bases; nucleotides outside the gene matches: 3. The germline CDR1 and CDR2 sequences are MNHEY and SMNVEV (reference sequence). This CDR3 is built from 13 residues. The CDR3 protein is CASSLSGGTTQYF. The DNA for the CDR3 is TGTGCCAGCAGTTTATCCGGGGGGACGACGCAGTATTTT.

The chain has TRBV5-6 and TRBJ2-7; TRBD1 is a possible D gene (6 bases). Germline V CDR1 and CDR2: SGHDT, YYEEEE. The germline V and J ends were trimmed by 1 base and 2 bases, with 13 bases remaining between them. The CDR3 runs to 15 residues. The CDR3 bases are TGTGCCAGCAGCTTGTGGACAGCCGTACCCTACGAGCAGTACTTC. Residues: CASSLWTAVPYEQYF.

This chain links TRBV11-2 with TRBJ1-1; tentative D call: TRBD1 (5 bases). Trimming removed 1 base at V and 5 bases at J, with 11 bases between. In germline, CDR1 is SGHAT, CDR2 FQNNGV. The CDR3 extends over 14 amino acids. The CDR3 sequence: CASSLAGRGTEAFF. CDR3 DNA: TGTGCCAGCAGCTTAGCCGGCCGGGGGACTGAAGCTTTCTTT.

The chain recombines TRBV7-9 with TRBJ1-6; 8 bases line up with TRBD1. The CDR3 is 15 residues long. Germline assignment: CDR1 SEHNR and CDR2 FQNEAQ (reference sequence). J lost 6 bases, V lost 1 base, and 2 bases had no gene match. The DNA for the CDR3 is TGTGCCAGCAGCTTAGGGGACAGGATTAATTCACCCCTCCACTTT. It translates to CASSLGDRINSPLHF.

This rearrangement joins TRBV5-8 to TRBJ2-2; D might be TRBD2 (6 bases). The CDR3 consists of 18 residues. V lost 4 bases and J 2 bases, leaving 21 bases between the germline ends. CDR1 is SGHTS and CDR2 is YDEGEE in the germline V gene. CDR3 coding DNA: TGTGCCAGCAGCGGTATCTCTAGCGTCGGAGTAAACACCGGGGAGCTGTTTTTT. It encodes CASSGISSVGVNTGELFF.